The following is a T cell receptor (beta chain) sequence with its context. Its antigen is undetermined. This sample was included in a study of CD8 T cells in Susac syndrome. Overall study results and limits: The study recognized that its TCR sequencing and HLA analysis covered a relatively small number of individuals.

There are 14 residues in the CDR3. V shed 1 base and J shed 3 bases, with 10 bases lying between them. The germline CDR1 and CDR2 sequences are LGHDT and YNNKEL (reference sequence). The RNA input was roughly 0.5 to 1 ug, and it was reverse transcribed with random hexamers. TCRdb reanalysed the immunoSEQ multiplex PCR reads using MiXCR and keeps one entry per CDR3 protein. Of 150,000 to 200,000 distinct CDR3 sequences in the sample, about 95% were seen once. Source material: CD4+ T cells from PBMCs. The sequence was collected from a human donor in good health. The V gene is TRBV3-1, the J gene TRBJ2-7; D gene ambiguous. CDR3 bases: TGTGCCAGCAGCCAAGGCCCATCGATCTACGAGCAGTACTTC. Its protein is CASSQGPSIYEQYF.